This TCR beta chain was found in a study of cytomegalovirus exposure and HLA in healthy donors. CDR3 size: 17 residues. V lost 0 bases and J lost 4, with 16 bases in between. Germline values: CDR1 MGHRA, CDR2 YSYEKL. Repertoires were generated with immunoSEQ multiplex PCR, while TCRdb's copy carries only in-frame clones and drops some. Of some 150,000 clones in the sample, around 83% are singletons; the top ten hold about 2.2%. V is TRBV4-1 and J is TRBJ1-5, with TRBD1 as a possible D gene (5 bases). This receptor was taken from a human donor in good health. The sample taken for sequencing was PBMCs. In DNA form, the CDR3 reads TGCGCCAGCAGCCAAGATCGGGGGGTGTTGGAAAATCAGCCCCAGCATTTT. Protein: CASSQDRGVLENQPQHF.